This T cell receptor beta chain was documented in a study of control samples from healthy donors and cancer patients. V shed 5 bases and J shed 2 bases, with 13 bases lying between them. The CDR3 has 14 amino acids. Germline values: CDR1 MNHEY, CDR2 SVGEGT. Only in-frame clones appear in the TCRdb table, and some are missing; sequencing was by immunoSEQ multiplex PCR. The data hold approximately 82,000 clones, with around 94% observed a single time. The chain employs TRBV6-2 or TRBV6-3 and TRBJ2-7; D is perhaps TRBD1 (6 bases). The receptor was derived from a woman under 30 in good health. Sequencing was carried out using blood. Written as DNA, the CDR3 is TGTGCCAGCAGTACCCGGGACAAAACCTACGAGCAGTACTTC. Translated, it gives CASSTRDKTYEQYF.